This is a list of T cell receptor beta chains from one sample in a study of early T cells in non-severe SARS-CoV-2 infection. One entry per CDR3 protein, called by TCRdb with MiXCR from the 5' RACE reads. The data hold 79,000 or so distinct CDR3 sequences, with 13% observed a single time. The sequencing input was whole blood. All receptors come from an adult who was a healthcare worker with PCR-confirmed SARS-CoV-2 infection or an uninfected control (not recorded which). Each CDR3 is given with its conserved first and last residue. The D gene is left open where the match is weak. Only some rows state a clone size, as once, few, many or a class for expanded clones.

CDR3nt: TGTGCCAGCAGACCCTCCGGGTCCTACGAGCAGTACTTC
CDR3aa: CASRPSGSYEQYF
abundance: few
d_gene: -
v_gene: TRBV7-9
j_gene: TRBJ2-7

CDR3nt: TGTGCCACCCTTGGACGGGGGCCTTCACCCCTCCACTTT
CDR3aa: CATLGRGPSPLHF
abundance: -
d_gene: -
v_gene: TRBV6-2/TRBV6-3
j_gene: TRBJ1-6

CDR3nt: TGTGCCAGCAGTGAAGACGGCGGAGGGCCATACGAGCAGTACTTC
CDR3aa: CASSEDGGGPYEQYF
abundance: many
d_gene: -
v_gene: TRBV6-1
j_gene: TRBJ2-7

CDR3nt: TGCGCCAGCAGCCAAGGTAGACAGGGACTGGGTGACTATGGCTACACCTTC
CDR3aa: CASSQGRQGLGDYGYTF
abundance: -
d_gene: TRBD1
v_gene: TRBV4-3
j_gene: TRBJ1-2

CDR3nt: TGCGCCAGCAGTATATCGGGAGATGAGCAGTTCTTC
CDR3aa: CASSISGDEQFF
abundance: many
d_gene: -
v_gene: TRBV10-2
j_gene: TRBJ2-1

CDR3nt: TGTGCCAGCAGCAATCCCGGGGACTACGGGGAGACCCAGTACTTC
CDR3aa: CASSNPGDYGETQYF
abundance: -
d_gene: TRBD2
v_gene: TRBV11-2
j_gene: TRBJ2-5

CDR3nt: TGTGCCAGCAGCTCTTGGACAGAGGATGCCTACAATGAGCAGTTCTTC
CDR3aa: CASSSWTEDAYNEQFF
abundance: -
d_gene: -
v_gene: TRBV7-2
j_gene: TRBJ2-1

CDR3nt: TGTGCCAGTAGTATTCAGGGAGGCATTCAGTACTTC
CDR3aa: CASSIQGGIQYF
abundance: many
d_gene: -
v_gene: TRBV19
j_gene: TRBJ2-4

CDR3nt: TGTGCCAGCAGTTCCAGGGGGCTCAATCTGGAGCAGTTCTTC
CDR3aa: CASSSRGLNLEQFF
abundance: many
d_gene: TRBD1
v_gene: TRBV27
j_gene: TRBJ2-1

CDR3nt: TGTGCCAGCAGCCTAGGATTTGGGACGGCCGGGGAGGAGCAGTACTTC
CDR3aa: CASSLGFGTAGEEQYF
abundance: few
d_gene: -
v_gene: TRBV6-1
j_gene: TRBJ2-7

CDR3nt: TGTGCCAGTAGTATGGCAGGGCCGACTGAAGCTTTCTTT
CDR3aa: CASSMAGPTEAFF
abundance: -
d_gene: -
v_gene: TRBV19
j_gene: TRBJ1-1

CDR3nt: TGTGCCATCAGTGATAGGGACTTCGTCGGTGAGCAGTTCTTC
CDR3aa: CAISDRDFVGEQFF
abundance: few
d_gene: -
v_gene: TRBV10-3
j_gene: TRBJ2-1

CDR3nt: TGCGCCAGCAGCACGGACAGAACCTACAATGAGCAGTTCTTC
CDR3aa: CASSTDRTYNEQFF
abundance: many
d_gene: -
v_gene: TRBV5-1
j_gene: TRBJ2-1

CDR3nt: TGTGCCAGCAGTCTGCTATGGACAGGAAACGAGCAGTTCTTC
CDR3aa: CASSLLWTGNEQFF
abundance: -
d_gene: TRBD1
v_gene: TRBV2
j_gene: TRBJ2-1

CDR3nt: TGTGCCAGCAGTTTCCCTGGACAGGCCTATGGCTACACCTTC
CDR3aa: CASSFPGQAYGYTF
abundance: -
d_gene: TRBD1
v_gene: TRBV28
j_gene: TRBJ1-2

CDR3nt: TGTGCCAGCAGTTTAAAGAGGGCACCGTTCTACGAGCAGTACTTC
CDR3aa: CASSLKRAPFYEQYF
abundance: many
d_gene: -
v_gene: TRBV12-3/TRBV12-4
j_gene: TRBJ2-7

CDR3nt: TGCAGTGCCCGGTATCTAGCGGCAGATACGCAGTATTTT
CDR3aa: CSARYLAADTQYF
abundance: -
d_gene: TRBD2
v_gene: TRBV20-1
j_gene: TRBJ2-3